This T cell receptor beta chain was observed in a study of low-dose radiotherapy and immunotherapy resistance in tumors. Priming of first-strand cDNA relied on TRAV- and TRBV-specific primers (covering alpha and beta chains). TCRs were put through approximately 20 PCR cycles of amplification with Phusion. A constant-region primer and the V-primer adapter served as the primer pair. In vitro transcription was used to amplify the isolated mRNA. Via MiXCR, TCRdb re-called the reads, giving one row per CDR3 protein. The sample lists 54,000 or so distinct CDR3 sequences; almost 25% were seen once. The time point denotes: before trial treatment. Donors, who were enrolled in a single-arm phase I dose-escalation trial, received nivolumab, ipilimumab, aspirin, low-dose cyclophosphamide and low-dose radiotherapy. Eligible patients had advanced solid tumors lacking tumor-infiltrating lymphocytes. CDR3 size: 15 residues. V shed 6 bases, J shed 4 bases, and the junction held 9 bases outside the gene matches. Germline values: CDR1 LNHDA, CDR2 SQIVND (reference sequence).

Only a few counts were recorded for this clonotype. Sequencing was performed on PBMCs, taken before treatment. This clonotype was sampled from a male donor with prostate cancer. The chain joins TRBV19 to TRBJ2-3; 8 bases align to TRBD1. Here the CDR3 DNA reads TGTGCCAGTAGGCAGACAGGGGCGCTTCCAGATACGCAGTATTTT. Amino acid sequence: CASRQTGALPDTQYF.